Reported below is one TCR beta chain. As yet, its antigen is unknown. CDR3 size: 15 residues. V was shortened by 6 bases and J by 2 bases, with 17 bases between the two germline ends. Germline loops: CDR1 MNHNS, CDR2 SASEGT. This entry comes from a study of cytomegalovirus exposure and HLA in healthy donors. Study-level findings and limits: An Asian-associated ancestry cluster reportedly showed fewer N-insertions than the approximately 690-donor mean in a later analysis.

The PCR made use of 60 Vbeta and 13 Jbeta primers. Here immunoSEQ multiplex PCR was the method, and the copy in TCRdb shows in-frame clones only, minus some. Here the sample spans around 150,000 clones, around 80% being singletons. This TCR was sampled from a woman in her thirties or forties in good health and CMV-seronegative. The genes are TRBV6-1 and TRBJ2-7; weak D call: TRBD2 (5 bases). Sequenced input: PBMCs. CDR3 bases: TGTGCCAGCAGCCCAAAGCTCAGCGGAACCTACGAGCAGTACTTC. Translated, it gives CASSPKLSGTYEQYF.